What follows are 14 T cell receptor beta chains derived from one specimen sequenced in a study of blood T cell repertoires in COVID-19. Profiling relied on immunoSEQ multiplex PCR, and the TCRdb table lists in-frame clones only, not all of them. Among 26,000 or so clones listed, around two thirds were seen once. Source material: peripheral blood. The receptors stem from a man between 60 and 75 years old with active or convalescent COVID-19.

The rearrangement joins TRBV5-1 to TRBJ1-6; perhaps TRBD1 as D (5 bases). The germline V gene has CDR1 SGHRS and CDR2 YFSETQ. V shed 4 bases and J shed 10 bases, with 15 bases lying between them. This CDR3 has 14 amino acids. The CDR3 region has the DNA TGCGCCAGCAGCCAAGCAGGGCGAAGCTCACCCCTCCACTTT. Protein: CASSQAGRSSPLHF. The full variable domain, in which reference TRBV5-1 and TRBJ1-6 provide the parts outside the CDR3, is KAGVTQTPRYLIKTRGQQVTLSCSPISGHRSVSWYQQTPGQGLQFLFEYFSETQRNKGNFPGRFSGRQFSNSRSEMNVSTLELGDSALYLCASSQAGRSSPLHFGNGTRLTVT.

This chain uses TRBV11-2 with TRBJ2-1, with 14 positions matching TRBD2. J lost 9 bases, V lost 5 bases, and 9 bases had no gene match. The germline V gene has CDR1 SGHAT and CDR2 FQNNGV. The CDR3 is 16 amino acids. CDR3 DNA: TGTGCCAGCAGCCCCCGGACTAGCGGGGGGCACGGTGAGCAGTTCTTC. Translating gives CASSPRTSGGHGEQFF.

The chain links TRBV16 to TRBJ1-1; D remains unclear. Trimming removed 6 bases at V and 0 bases at J, with 8 bases between. The CDR3 is 13 residues long. The germline V gene encodes CDR1 KGHSY and CDR2 FQNENV. The CDR3 bases are TGTGCCAGCAGGGCAAATTTGAACACTGAAGCTTTCTTT. It encodes CASRANLNTEAFF.

The chain employs TRBV24-1 and TRBJ2-1, with D uncertain. The length of the CDR3 is 11 residues. Trimming pared 4 bases from V and 6 bases from J, leaving 3 bases between. CDR1 is KGHDR and CDR2 is SFDVKD in the germline V gene. The CDR3 loop is CATSDINEQFF. The CDR3 DNA reads as TGTGCCACCAGTGACATCAATGAGCAGTTCTTC.

This clone was seen just once. This chain links TRBV4-1 with TRBJ2-1; 14 bases line up with TRBD2. This CDR3 contains 20 residues. The V segment lost 4 bases and the J segment 0 bases; nucleotides outside the gene matches: 11. CDR1 is MGHRA, CDR2 YSYEKL, per germline. DNA of the CDR3: TGCGCCAGCAGCCTTAAGAGGGGACTAGCGGGGGAGAGCTCCTACAATGAGCAGTTCTTC. Amino acid sequence: CASSLKRGLAGESSYNEQFF.

The J gene is TRBJ2-1, the V gene TRBV7-3; D unclear. Per the germline V gene, CDR1 is SGHTA and CDR2 is FQGTGA. The V gene lost 0 bases and the J gene lost 3 bases, with 6 bases spanning the gap. There are 14 residues in the CDR3. Here the CDR3 DNA reads TGTGCCAGCAGCTTAACTTCAGGCTACAATGAGCAGTTCTTC. Translation: CASSLTSGYNEQFF.

J is TRBJ2-7 and V is TRBV29-1, with 7 bases that match TRBD1. V trimming: 5 bases; J trimming: 4 bases; junction bases outside the gene matches: 8. The CDR3 consists of 13 residues. Germline loops: CDR1 SQVTM, CDR2 ANQGSEA. In nucleotides, the CDR3 is TGCAGCGTTTCCGGGACAGAGCCTTACGAGCAGTACTTC. Translation: CSVSGTEPYEQYF.

V gene TRBV9 combines with J gene TRBJ2-6; D possibly corresponds to TRBD2 (6 bases). Germline V CDR1 and CDR2: SGDLS, YYNGEE. The CDR3 runs 15 residues. V was cut by 3 bases and J by 4 bases, with 11 bases left in between. The CDR3 DNA sequence: TGTGCCAGCAGCGCAAGGGGAGGAGGGGCCAACGTCCTGACTTTC. Its protein is CASSARGGGANVLTF.

The rearrangement uses TRBV11-2 and TRBJ2-1, with 13 bases aligning to TRBD2. The CDR3 has 15 amino acids. Germline CDR1 SGHAT, CDR2 FQNNGV. V was pared by 5 bases and J by 6 bases, with 4 bases of the junction left unmatched. The CDR3 sequence: CASSLRTSGGNEQFF. The CDR3 nucleotides are TGTGCCAGCAGCCTCCGGACTAGCGGGGGCAATGAGCAGTTCTTC.

The chain employs TRBV5-1 and TRBJ2-3, with 9 bases fitting TRBD1. This CDR3 has 15 amino acids. Germline-derived CDR1 and CDR2 are SGHRS and YFSETQ. The J segment lost 2 bases and the V segment lost 2 bases, leaving 3 bases of the junction unmatched. The CDR3 DNA reads as TGCGCCAGCAGCTTAGGACAGGGGCTCACAGATACGCAGTATTTT. This gives the protein CASSLGQGLTDTQYF.

This clone was recorded a few times. The chain is built from TRBV27 and TRBJ2-2; 8 positions match TRBD2. V shed 6 bases and J 1 base; nucleotides not matched to a gene: 10. Germline-derived CDR1 and CDR2 are MNHEY and SMNVEV (reference sequence). The CDR3 spans 17 residues. The DNA for the CDR3 is TGTGCCAGCAGACCCTTTGGGGCGGGAGGGAACACCGGGGAGCTGTTTTTT. This translates into CASRPFGAGGNTGELFF.

V and J are TRBV10-3 and TRBJ1-1; D is perhaps TRBD1 (6 bases). This CDR3 region has 12 residues. From germline, CDR1 is ENHRY and CDR2 SYGVKD. V dropped 5 bases and J dropped 10 bases, with 14 bases sitting between them. The CDR3 spells CAISSARGGAFF. DNA for the CDR3: TGTGCCATCAGTTCGGCTAGGGGGGGAGCTTTCTTT.

The rearrangement uses TRBV10-3 and TRBJ2-3; the match to TRBD2 covers 11 bases. Germline CDR1 and CDR2: ENHRY and SYGVKD. The CDR3 totals 13 residues. The V segment lost 9 bases and the J segment 4 bases; nucleotides outside the gene matches: 3. The CDR3 nucleotides are TGTGCCATTAGCGGGGGGGCTTCAGATACGCAGTATTTT. Encoded protein: CAISGGASDTQYF.

The chain combines TRBV19 with TRBJ1-3; perhaps TRBD1 as D (5 bases). The CDR3 loop spans 15 amino acids. V was shortened by 3 bases and J by 0 bases, with 9 bases between the two germline ends. Germline CDR1 LNHDA, CDR2 SQIVND (reference sequence). CDR3 sequence: CASSIDSISGNTIYF. The CDR3 bases are TGTGCCAGTAGTATCGACAGTATCTCTGGAAACACCATATATTTT. Drawing the rest from reference TRBV19 and TRBJ1-3, the complete variable domain is DGGITQSPKYLFRKEGQNVTLSCEQNLNHDAMYWYRQDPGQGLRLIYYSQIVNDFQKGDIAEGYSVSREKKESFPLTVTSAQKNPTAFYLCASSIDSISGNTIYFGEGSWLTVV.